This T cell receptor beta chain stems from a study of cytomegalovirus exposure and HLA in healthy donors. Trimming took 4 bases from V and 4 from J; bases not matched to a gene: 3. The germline CDR1 and CDR2 sequences are LNHDA and SQIVND (reference sequence). CDR3 length: 14 residues. With 60 Vbeta and 13 Jbeta primers, the PCR was carried out. As handled by the study authors: Per a later analysis, the number of unique TCR beta chains was roughly 87 million, of which roughly 10 million were shared. Assay: immunoSEQ multiplex PCR; the TCRdb copy retains only in-frame clones and omits some. The DNA was the basis for D and trimming; V, J and clone size are from that table. The profile shows around 170,000 clones, over 70% of them singletons. This clone has only one observation. The antigen remains undetermined. Study-level points and caveats: When analyzed later, a missense DCLRE1C variant was found to be linked to TCR beta V- and J-gene trimming. An ancestry cluster, one associated with Asian ancestry, reportedly showed fewer N-insertions than the approximately 660-donor mean in a later analysis.

Sequenced material: PBMCs. The rearrangement links TRBV19 to TRBJ1-1; 10 nucleotides line up with TRBD1. The TCR sequence derives from a woman aged 40 to 55 in good health and CMV-seropositive. DNA for the CDR3: TGTGCCAGTAGTACGACAGGGGGCTTCACTGAAGCTTTCTTT. It is translated as CASSTTGGFTEAFF. The full variable domain, rest sourced from reference TRBV19 and TRBJ1-1, is DGGITQSPKYLFRKEGQNVTLSCEQNLNHDAMYWYRQDPGQGLRLIYYSQIVNDFQKGDIAEGYSVSREKKESFPLTVTSAQKNPTAFYLCASSTTGGFTEAFFGQGTRLTVV.